Each of the 32 T cell receptor beta chains below was sequenced from the same sample in a study of blood T cells in healthy people across ages. Next came a second PCR, run for about 6 to 12 cycles, which used a sample-barcoded 5' primer along with a J-beta primer mix. A single record per CDR3 protein comes from TCRdb applying MiXCR to the 5' RACE reads. The profile shows about 570,000 distinct CDR3 sequences, 27% of them singletons. Sequencing was performed on blood. Source of these receptors: a woman in her 70s in good health.

This sequence joins TRBV2 and TRBJ2-5; 11 bases map to TRBD2. After removal of 11 bases from V and 3 bases from J, the junction contained 8 bases not matched to a gene. The CDR3 covers 14 residues. Germline V lookup: CDR1 SNHLY, CDR2 FYNNEI. Written as DNA, the CDR3 is TGTGCCGGAAATAGCGGGGGGGCCGAAGAGACCCAGTACTTC. This translates into CAGNSGGAEETQYF.

This clonotype was detected a few times. The rearrangement links TRBV5-1 to TRBJ2-5; D is perhaps TRBD1 or TRBD2 (5 bases each). From germline, CDR1 is SGHRS and CDR2 YFSETQ. CDR3 length: 14 amino acids. Trimming pared 4 bases from V and 4 bases from J, leaving 14 bases between. The CDR3 region has the DNA TGCGCCAGCAGCCTAATAACGGGGCCAGAGACCCAGTACTTC. Translation: CASSLITGPETQYF.

The V and J genes are TRBV12-3 or TRBV12-4 and TRBJ2-3; 11 bases line up with TRBD2. CDR3 length: 18 residues. With 5 bases clipped from V and 2 bases from J, the junction kept 12 bases outside the gene matches. The CDR3 DNA sequence: TGTGCCAGCAGTCTTACTACCGGGACTAGCGGTTACACAGATACGCAGTATTTT. This encodes CASSLTTGTSGYTDTQYF.

The chain couples TRBV7-2 to TRBJ2-1; 7 bases agree with TRBD2. V shed 0 bases, J shed 5 bases, and the junction held 4 bases outside the gene matches. This CDR3 is 15 amino acids long. The V gene's germline CDR1 is SGHTA and CDR2 FQGNSA. Here the CDR3 DNA reads TGTGCCAGCAGCTTAGCGGGGGGGGTCCACAATGAGCAGTTCTTC. Amino acid sequence: CASSLAGGVHNEQFF.

This clonotype has ten or more counts. The rearrangement uses TRBV5-1 and TRBJ2-5; a possible D gene is TRBD2 (5 bases). The J call may be wrong; the DNA end is better matched by TRBJ2-3. Germline V gene sequence: CDR1 SGHRS, CDR2 YFSETQ. The CDR3 sequence is 11 residues long. The CDR3 DNA is TGCGCCAGCAGCCAAGGAGGAACGCAGTATTTT. Its protein is CASSQGGTQYF.

J is TRBJ1-1 and V is TRBV12-3 or TRBV12-4, with D possibly matching TRBD1 (6 bases). Trimming stripped 6 bases from V and 4 bases from J, with 12 bases between. The length of the CDR3 is 13 residues. The CDR3: CASRRAQGTEAFF. CDR3 bases: TGTGCCAGCAGGCGCGCACAGGGCACTGAAGCTTTCTTT.

J is TRBJ2-2 and V is TRBV12-3 or TRBV12-4; 8 bases agree with TRBD2. V lost 8 bases and J lost 9; bases outside the gene matches: 11. This CDR3 has 14 amino acids. CDR3 in DNA: TGTGCCAGCTCTAGGGGAGCGGGGGCACGGGAGCTGTTTTTT. This translates into CASSRGAGARELFF.

The chain couples TRBV20-1 to TRBJ2-3; 8 bases line up with TRBD2. V shed 0 bases, J shed 1 base, and the junction held 3 bases outside the gene matches. Germline loops: CDR1 DFQATT, CDR2 SNEGSKA (reference sequence). The CDR3 loop spans 15 amino acids. CDR3 residues: CSARDGRGGTDTQYF. The CDR3 nucleotides are TGCAGTGCTAGAGATGGGCGGGGGGGCACAGATACGCAGTATTTT.

This chain links TRBV7-2 with TRBJ2-5, with 14 bases that match TRBD2. The ends lost 9 bases at V and 5 bases at J; junction bases unmatched: 8. CDR1 is SGHTA, CDR2 FQGNSA, per germline. The CDR3 loop spans 15 amino acids. CDR3 bases: TGTGCCAGTTCGTGGACTAGCGGGGGGATCGAGACCCAGTACTTC. Protein sequence: CASSWTSGGIETQYF.

This clonotype turned up a few times. The genes are TRBV4-3 and TRBJ2-4; D perhaps matches TRBD2 (5 bases). The CDR3 is 15 residues long. The V gene's germline CDR1 is LGHNA and CDR2 YSLEER. V was cut by 1 base and J by 8 bases, with 15 bases left in between. The CDR3 nucleotides are TGCGCCAGCAGCCAAGGAGGGCCCCGAATGGACATTCAGTACTTC. Its protein is CASSQGGPRMDIQYF.

Notes on this clonotype: The CDR3 does not end in the conserved phenylalanine or tryptophan, so this is likely a read error. This chain connects TRBV29-1 to TRBJ1-1; no clear D gene. The V gene's germline CDR1 is SQVTM and CDR2 ANQGSEA. The CDR3 spans 11 residues. CDR3 amino acids: CGNIRRTEAFL. CDR3 bases: TGCGGGAATATCAGGAGGACTGAAGCTTTCCTT.

The chain couples TRBV5-1 to TRBJ2-7; D unresolved. The CDR3 covers 14 residues. The V gene lost 0 bases and the J gene lost 5 bases, with 12 bases spanning the gap. Looked up from germline, CDR1 is SGHRS and CDR2 is YFSETQ. Here the CDR3 reads CASSLVARADEQYF. CDR3 bases: TGCGCCAGCAGCTTGGTCGCCCGTGCGGACGAGCAGTACTTC.

J is TRBJ2-7 and V is TRBV20-1, with 10 bases that match TRBD1. The length of the CDR3 is 16 residues. Germline CDR1 reads DFQATT; CDR2 reads SNEGSKA (reference sequence). Trimming took 3 bases from V and 3 from J; bases not matched to a gene: 11. The CDR3 spells CSARSRQGAVGYEQYF. CDR3 DNA: TGCAGTGCTAGGTCCCGACAGGGGGCTGTGGGCTACGAGCAGTACTTC.

Details on this clonotype: A read error may account for a junction end that differs from germline. This chain connects TRBV15 to TRBJ2-3; 9 bases match TRBD2. The CDR3 totals 19 residues. Germline values: CDR1 LNHNV, CDR2 YYDKDF (reference sequence). CDR3 sequence reads: CTTSRGRAGGPSSTDTQYF. CDR3 in DNA: TGTACCACCAGCAGAGGCCGAGCGGGAGGCCCCTCTAGCACAGATACGCAGTATTTT.

This clonotype was detected a few times. The CDR3: CASSFKLGITYEQYF. In DNA form, the CDR3 reads TGTGCCAGCAGCTTCAAGTTGGGAATTACCTACGAGCAGTACTTC. This sequence joins TRBV7-8 and TRBJ2-5; D is unresolved. The J call may be faulty, since TRBJ2-7 better matches the DNA end. CDR1 SGHVS and CDR2 FQNEAQ come from the germline V gene. This CDR3 has 15 amino acids.

This sequence joins TRBV7-9 and TRBJ1-1; the match to TRBD1 covers 9 bases. The V and J ends lost 6 bases and 5 bases, in that order; junction bases with no gene match: 19. The CDR3 has 18 residues. Germline V lookup: CDR1 SEHNR, CDR2 FQNEAQ (reference sequence). This CDR3 is CASSPSLPGQGQTTEAFF. CDR3 sequence (DNA): TGTGCCAGCAGTCCCTCCCTCCCGGGACAGGGACAAACGACTGAAGCTTTCTTT.

This chain links TRBV20-1 with TRBJ2-5, with 8 nucleotides matching TRBD2. The V and J ends lost 0 bases and 1 base, in that order; junction bases with no gene match: 16. The CDR3 extends over 19 amino acids. CDR1 and CDR2 from the germline V gene are DFQATT and SNEGSKA (reference sequence). The DNA of the CDR3 is TGCAGTGCTAGAGATGAAGGGCCTAGCGGGTCCGTCCCCCAAGAGACCCAGTACTTC. This sequence encodes CSARDEGPSGSVPQETQYF.

This clonotype was seen a few times. CDR3 amino acids: CATEGKKSENIQYF. The DNA of the CDR3 is TGCGCCACCGAAGGAAAAAAGTCCGAAAACATTCAGTACTTC. This rearrangement joins TRBV4-3 to TRBJ2-4; D is unclear. V was pared by 10 bases and J by 5 bases, with 18 bases between. CDR1 LGHNA and CDR2 YSLEER come from the germline V gene. The CDR3 is 14 residues long.

The V call is TRBV6-1, the J call TRBJ2-5; weak D call: TRBD2 (5 bases). V gave up 7 bases and J gave up 3 bases, with 12 bases separating them. This CDR3 comprises 13 residues. CDR1 MNHNS and CDR2 SASEGT come from the germline V gene. CDR3 in DNA: TGTGCCAGCAACCAAGCGGCGAAAGAGACCCAGTACTTC. Encoded protein: CASNQAAKETQYF.

V is TRBV7-2 and J is TRBJ2-1; D might be TRBD2 (6 bases). Germline V gives CDR1 SGHTA, CDR2 FQGNSA. V was trimmed by 4 bases and J by 2 bases, leaving 12 bases between them. The CDR3 length is 15 residues. The CDR3 spells CASSSIAATYNEQFF. Written as DNA, the CDR3 is TGTGCCAGCAGCTCCATAGCGGCCACCTACAATGAGCAGTTCTTC.

The sample holds a few counts of this clonotype. The V and J genes are TRBV6-5 and TRBJ2-5; 10 nucleotides agree with TRBD2. The better agreement between TRBJ2-1 and the DNA end casts doubt on the J call. Germline V gene sequence: CDR1 MNHEY, CDR2 SVGAGI. The CDR3 sequence is 14 residues long. CDR3 amino acids: CASSERGGHYEQFF. CDR3 nucleotide sequence: TGTGCCAGCAGCGAGCGGGGGGGCCACTATGAGCAGTTCTTC.

This clonotype was detected many times. The chain joins TRBV11-2 to TRBJ2-7; 9 bases match TRBD1. Germline CDR1 and CDR2: SGHAT and FQNNGV. The V segment lost 2 bases and the J segment 6 bases; nucleotides outside the gene matches: 11. The CDR3 is 16 residues long. The CDR3 here is CASSLSLLGQGSEQYF. CDR3 sequence (DNA): TGTGCCAGCAGCTTATCACTCTTGGGACAGGGATCCGAGCAGTACTTC.

The J gene is TRBJ1-2, the V gene TRBV4-3; perhaps TRBD1 as D (5 bases). Trimming took 0 bases from V and 8 from J, leaving 13 bases between them. The CDR3 extends over 14 amino acids. In germline, CDR1 is LGHNA, CDR2 YSLEER. DNA of the CDR3: TGCGCCAGCAGCCAAGATGCGGGGGTGGGCGGCTACACCTTC. Translating it yields CASSQDAGVGGYTF.

The V call is TRBV6-2 or TRBV6-3, the J call TRBJ2-6, with TRBD1 matching 9 bases. Per the germline V gene, CDR1 is MNHEY and CDR2 is SVGEGT. V gave up 8 bases and J gave up 3 bases; unmatched junction bases: 11. CDR3 length: 17 residues. The CDR3 loop is CASAGIQGAFGANVLTF. CDR3 coding DNA: TGTGCCAGCGCCGGAATACAGGGGGCATTTGGGGCCAACGTCCTGACTTTC.

The chain uses TRBV19 and TRBJ2-1; the D gene is possibly TRBD1 (5 bases). Germline V lookup: CDR1 LNHDA, CDR2 SQIVND (reference sequence). This CDR3 is built from 15 residues. Between the trimmed V and J ends, which lost 6 bases and 0 bases, there was a span of 12 bases. The CDR3 loop is CASRPDSLSYNEQFF. The CDR3 region has the DNA TGTGCCAGTAGACCAGACAGCCTCTCCTACAATGAGCAGTTCTTC.

This clonotype was counted a few times. As DNA, the CDR3 is TGCGCCAGCACCGAACCGACAGGGGGCACAGATACGCAGTATTTT. Its protein product is CASTEPTGGTDTQYF. The V call is TRBV5-1, the J call TRBJ2-3; 8 bases match TRBD1. This CDR3 has 15 amino acids. Germline CDR1 and CDR2: SGHRS and YFSETQ. The V gene end was trimmed by 6 bases and the J gene end by 1 base; junction bases not matched to a gene: 7.

As concerns this clonotype: At one end the junction does not follow the germline gene, possibly because of a read error. This chain connects TRBV6-2 or TRBV6-3 to TRBJ2-5, with D unclear. Germline loops: CDR1 MNHEY, CDR2 SVGEGT. CDR3 size: 12 residues. The DNA of the CDR3 is TGTGCCAGCTCATCGTACCAAGAGGCCCAGTACTTC. Translating gives CASSSYQEAQYF.

This clonotype was detected many times. V usage is TRBV7-9 and J usage is TRBJ2-7, with 8 bases lining up with TRBD2. Germline V gene data show CDR1 as SEHNR and CDR2 as FQNEAQ (reference sequence). The CDR3 has 13 residues. V trimming: 5 bases; J trimming: 8 bases; junction bases outside the gene matches: 8. Here the CDR3 DNA reads TGTGCCAGCAGCCTGGGACTAGTAGCAAAGCAGTACTTC. Residues: CASSLGLVAKQYF.

The chain joins TRBV7-2 to TRBJ2-3; 10 nucleotides match TRBD2. The CDR3 contains 18 residues. J lost 1 base, V lost 5 bases, and 12 bases had no gene match. Germline CDR1 is SGHTA and CDR2 is FQGNSA. CDR3 bases: TGTGCCAGCAGCCCCTTAGCGGGGGGTTCTTTCCGCACAGATACGCAGTATTTT. Its protein is CASSPLAGGSFRTDTQYF.

This clonotype appeared a few times. V is TRBV7-3 and J is TRBJ2-1, with D unclear. CDR3 length: 14 residues. Trimming left V 1 base short and J 2 bases short, with 6 bases between. Germline CDR1 SGHTA, CDR2 FQGTGA. The CDR3 loop is CASSLMFPYNEQFF. In DNA, the CDR3 is TGTGCCAGCAGCTTAATGTTTCCCTACAATGAGCAGTTCTTC.

The table lists this clonotype with a few counts. The chain joins TRBV20-1 to TRBJ2-5; 8 bases are shared with TRBD1. TRBJ2-7 matches the DNA end more closely, so the J call is doubtful. Germline loops: CDR1 DFQATT, CDR2 SNEGSKA (reference sequence). This CDR3 has 13 amino acids. Here the CDR3 DNA reads TGCAGCATAAAAGACAGGGGCCTCTACGAGCAGTACTTC. It codes for CSIKDRGLYEQYF.

This chain uses TRBV11-1 with TRBJ2-1; 12 nucleotides agree with TRBD2. This CDR3 contains 16 residues. CDR1 is SGHAT, CDR2 FQDESV, per germline (reference sequence). V dropped 5 bases and J dropped 7; count of bases not matched to a gene: 9. The CDR3 loop is CASSMWTSGIRNEQFF. The CDR3 nucleotides read TGTGCCAGCAGCATGTGGACTAGCGGGATTCGTAATGAGCAGTTCTTC.